This TCR beta chain was observed in a study of Ad26.COV2.S vaccination and SARS-CoV-2 variants. Study results and limitations: Similar non-spike TCR breadth was observed in recipients of vaccine and of placebo. A substantial breadth of spike-specific CD8+ and CD4+ T cell responses after vaccination has been reported. Placebo recipients had lower spike-specific TCR breadth than vaccine recipients. Overall T cell responses may have been underestimated by the analyses of TCR breadth and depth.

To note about this clone: Its antigen is as yet unknown.

TCRdb's copy holds only in-frame clones and misses some; the assay was immunoSEQ multiplex PCR. The sample contains over 110,000 clones, just over 85% of which appear only once. Trimming removed 2 bases from V and 3 bases from J, with 19 bases in between. This CDR3 comprises 17 residues. CDR1 is LNHDA and CDR2 is SQIVND in the germline V gene (reference sequence). The chain uses TRBV19 and TRBJ1-2; D gene uncertain. Sequences were derived from peripheral blood, sampled after recovery from COVID-19. The TCR was taken from a human donor who had recovered from COVID-19. The CDR3: CASSILFSGDFDYGYTF. CDR3 nucleotides: TGTGCCAGTAGTATATTATTCTCCGGGGATTTTGACTATGGCTACACCTTC.